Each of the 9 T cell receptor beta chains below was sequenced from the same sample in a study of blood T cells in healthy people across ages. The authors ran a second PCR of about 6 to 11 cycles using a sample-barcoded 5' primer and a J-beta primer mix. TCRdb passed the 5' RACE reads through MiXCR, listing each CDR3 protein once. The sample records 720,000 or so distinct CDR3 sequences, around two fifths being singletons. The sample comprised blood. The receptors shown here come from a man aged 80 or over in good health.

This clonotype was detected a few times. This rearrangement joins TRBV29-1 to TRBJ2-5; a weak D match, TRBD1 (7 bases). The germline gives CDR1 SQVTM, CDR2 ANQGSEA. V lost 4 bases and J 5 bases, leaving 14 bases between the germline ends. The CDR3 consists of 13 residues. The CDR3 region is CSVGRGLGETQYF. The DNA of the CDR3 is TGCAGCGTTGGGAGGGGGCTCGGGGAGACCCAGTACTTC.

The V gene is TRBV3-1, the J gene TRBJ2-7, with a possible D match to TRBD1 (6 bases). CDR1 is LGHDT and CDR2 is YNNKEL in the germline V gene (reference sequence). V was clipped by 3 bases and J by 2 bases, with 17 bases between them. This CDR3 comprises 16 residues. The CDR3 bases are TGTGCCAGCAGCCAGAGAGACAGGAGGAAGACCTACGAGCAGTACTTC. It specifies CASSQRDRRKTYEQYF.

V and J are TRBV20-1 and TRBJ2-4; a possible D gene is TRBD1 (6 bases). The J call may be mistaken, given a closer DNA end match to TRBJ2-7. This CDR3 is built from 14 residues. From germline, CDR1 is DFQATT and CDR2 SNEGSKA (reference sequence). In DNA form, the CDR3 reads TGCAGTGCTAGAATGCAGGGGACCATAGTCGAGCAGTACTTC. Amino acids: CSARMQGTIVEQYF.

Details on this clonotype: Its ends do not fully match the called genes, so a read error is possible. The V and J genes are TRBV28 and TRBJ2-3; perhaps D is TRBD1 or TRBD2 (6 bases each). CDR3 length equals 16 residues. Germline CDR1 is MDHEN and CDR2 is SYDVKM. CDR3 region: CANSSGATQGKGTQYF. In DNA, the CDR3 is TGTGCCAACAGTTCGGGGGCAACACAGGGAAAGGGTACGCAGTATTTT. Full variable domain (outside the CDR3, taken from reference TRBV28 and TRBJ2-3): DVKVTQSSRYLVKRTGEKVFLECVQDMDHENMFWYRQDPGLGLRLIYFSYDVKMKEKGDIPEGYSVSREKKERFSLILESASTNQTSMYLCANSSGATQGKGTQYFGPGTRLTVL.

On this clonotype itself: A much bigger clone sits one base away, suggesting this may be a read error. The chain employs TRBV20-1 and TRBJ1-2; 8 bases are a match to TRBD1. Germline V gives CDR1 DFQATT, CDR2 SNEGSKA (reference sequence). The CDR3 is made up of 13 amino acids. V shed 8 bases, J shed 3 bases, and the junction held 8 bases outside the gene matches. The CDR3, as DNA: TGCAGTACGACAGGGGAGAGGGACTATGGCTACACCTTC. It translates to CSTTGERDYGYTF.

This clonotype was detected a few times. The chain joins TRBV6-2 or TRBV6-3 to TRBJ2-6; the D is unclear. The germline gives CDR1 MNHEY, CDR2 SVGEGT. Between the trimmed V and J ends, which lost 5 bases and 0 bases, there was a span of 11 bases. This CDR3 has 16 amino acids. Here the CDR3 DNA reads TGTGCCAGCAGTCCCCTTCGGACCTCTGGGGCCAACGTCCTGACTTTC. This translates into CASSPLRTSGANVLTF.

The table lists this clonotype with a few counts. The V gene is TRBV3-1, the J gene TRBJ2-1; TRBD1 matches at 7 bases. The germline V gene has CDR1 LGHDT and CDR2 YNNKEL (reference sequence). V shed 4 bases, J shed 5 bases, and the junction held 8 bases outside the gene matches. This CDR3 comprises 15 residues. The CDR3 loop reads CASSRQTGQNNEQFF. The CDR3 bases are TGTGCCAGCAGCCGACAGACAGGGCAGAACAATGAGCAGTTCTTC.

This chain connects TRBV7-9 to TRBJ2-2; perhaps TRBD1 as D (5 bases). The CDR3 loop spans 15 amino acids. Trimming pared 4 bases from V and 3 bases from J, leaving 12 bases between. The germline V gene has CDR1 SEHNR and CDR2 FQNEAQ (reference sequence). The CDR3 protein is CASSSRAVDTGELFF. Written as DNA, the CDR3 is TGTGCCAGCAGCTCCAGGGCGGTAGACACCGGGGAGCTGTTTTTT. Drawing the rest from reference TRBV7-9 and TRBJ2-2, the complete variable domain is DTGVSQNPRHKITKRGQNVTFRCDPISEHNRLYWYRQTLGQGPEFLTYFQNEAQLEKSRLLSDRFSAERPKGSFSTLEIQRTEQGDSAMYLCASSSRAVDTGELFFGEGSRLTVL.

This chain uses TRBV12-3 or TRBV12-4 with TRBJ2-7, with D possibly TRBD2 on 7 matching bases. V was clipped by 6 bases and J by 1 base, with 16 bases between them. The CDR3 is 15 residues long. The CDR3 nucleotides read TGTGCCAGCAGAAAAGGGGGGGCCGGGTCCTACGAGCAGTACTTC. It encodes CASRKGGAGSYEQYF.